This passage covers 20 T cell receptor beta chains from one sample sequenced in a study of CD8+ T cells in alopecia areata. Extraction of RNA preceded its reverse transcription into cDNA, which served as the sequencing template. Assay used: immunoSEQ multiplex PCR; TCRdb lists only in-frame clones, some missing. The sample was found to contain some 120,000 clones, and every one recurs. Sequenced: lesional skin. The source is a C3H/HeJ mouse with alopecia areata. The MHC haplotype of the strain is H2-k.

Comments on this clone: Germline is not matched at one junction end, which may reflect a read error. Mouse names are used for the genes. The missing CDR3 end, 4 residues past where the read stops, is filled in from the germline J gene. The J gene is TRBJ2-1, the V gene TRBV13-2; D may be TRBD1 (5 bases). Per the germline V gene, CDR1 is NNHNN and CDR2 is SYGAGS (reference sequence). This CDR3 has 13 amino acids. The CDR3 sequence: CACGAQGYAEQFF. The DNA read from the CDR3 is TGTGCCTGCGGTGCGCAGGGATATGCT.

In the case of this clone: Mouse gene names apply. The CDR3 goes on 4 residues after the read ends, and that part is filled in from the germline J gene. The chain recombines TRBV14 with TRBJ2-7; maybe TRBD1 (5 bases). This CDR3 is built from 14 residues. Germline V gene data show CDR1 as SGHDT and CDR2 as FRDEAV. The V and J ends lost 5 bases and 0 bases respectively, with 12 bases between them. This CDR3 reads CASSPTGSSYEQYF. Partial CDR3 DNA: TGTGCCAGCAGCCCCACAGGAAGCTCCTAT.

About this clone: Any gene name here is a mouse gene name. The CDR3 DNA, read in part, is TGTGCTAGCAGTAGAGATCTGTCAACAAACACA. It encodes CASSRDLSTNT. The CDR3 reads in full as CASSRDLSTNTEVFF. The chain carries TRBV17 and TRBJ1-1; D ambiguous. The read ends 4 residues shy of where the CDR3 ends; the end is completed using the germline J gene. The CDR3 contains 15 residues. CDR1 MNHDT and CDR2 YYDKIL come from the germline V gene. V lost 0 bases and J 0 bases, leaving 8 bases between the germline ends.

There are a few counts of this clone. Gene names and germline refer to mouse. The DNA read from the CDR3 is TGCACCTGCAGAGAGGGGAACTATGCT. Translating it yields CTCREGNYA. The whole CDR3 sequence is CTCREGNYAEQFF. The V call is TRBV1, the J call TRBJ2-1; possible D gene TRBD1, 5 bases. The CDR3 end is not reached by the read, which stops 4 residues before it; the germline J gene fills it in. V was clipped by 6 bases and J by 1 base, with 7 bases between them. Germline V gene sequence: CDR1 NSQYPW, CDR2 LRSPGD (reference sequence). The CDR3 covers 13 residues.

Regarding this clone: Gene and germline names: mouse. The CDR3 sequence is CASAEKNEQYF. The CDR3 DNA, read in part, is TGTGCCAGCGCTGAAAAAAAT. The chain carries TRBV13-2 and TRBJ2-7; D call uncertain. The read falls 4 residues short of the CDR3 end, and the missing part is taken from the germline J gene. Per the germline V gene, CDR1 is NNHNN and CDR2 is SYGAGS (reference sequence). The CDR3 is 11 amino acids.

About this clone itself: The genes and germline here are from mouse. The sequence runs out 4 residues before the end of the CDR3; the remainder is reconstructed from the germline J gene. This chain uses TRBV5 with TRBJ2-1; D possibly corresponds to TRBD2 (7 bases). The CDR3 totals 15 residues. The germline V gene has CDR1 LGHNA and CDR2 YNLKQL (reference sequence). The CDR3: CASSQDWGRWAEQFF. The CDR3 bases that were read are TGTGCCAGCAGCCAAGACTGGGGGCGCTGGGCT.

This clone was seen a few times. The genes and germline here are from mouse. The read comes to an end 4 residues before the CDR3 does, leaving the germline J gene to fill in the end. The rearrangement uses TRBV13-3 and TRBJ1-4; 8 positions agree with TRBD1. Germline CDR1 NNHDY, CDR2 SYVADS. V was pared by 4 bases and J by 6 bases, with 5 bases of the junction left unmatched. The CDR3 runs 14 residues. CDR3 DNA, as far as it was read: TGTGCCAGCAGTTGGACAGGGTATGACGAA. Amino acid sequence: CASSWTGYDE. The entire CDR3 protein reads CASSWTGYDERLFF.

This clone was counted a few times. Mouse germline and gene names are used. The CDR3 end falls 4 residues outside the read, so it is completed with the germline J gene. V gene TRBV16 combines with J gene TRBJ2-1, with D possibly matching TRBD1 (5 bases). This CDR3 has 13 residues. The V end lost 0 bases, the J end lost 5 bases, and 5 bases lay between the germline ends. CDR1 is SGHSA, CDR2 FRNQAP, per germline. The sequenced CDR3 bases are TGTGCAAGCAGCTTAGACAGGGATGCT. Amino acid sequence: CASSLDRDA. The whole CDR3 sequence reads CASSLDRDAEQFF.

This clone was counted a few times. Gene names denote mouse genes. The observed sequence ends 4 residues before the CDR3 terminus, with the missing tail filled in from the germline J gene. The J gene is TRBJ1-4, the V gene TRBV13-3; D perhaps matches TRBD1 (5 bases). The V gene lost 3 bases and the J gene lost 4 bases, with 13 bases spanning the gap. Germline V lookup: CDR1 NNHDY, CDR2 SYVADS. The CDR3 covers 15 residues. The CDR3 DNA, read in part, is TGTGCCAGCAGTGGGACAAGCCAACTCAACGAA. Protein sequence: CASSGTSQLNE. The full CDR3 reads CASSGTSQLNERLFF.

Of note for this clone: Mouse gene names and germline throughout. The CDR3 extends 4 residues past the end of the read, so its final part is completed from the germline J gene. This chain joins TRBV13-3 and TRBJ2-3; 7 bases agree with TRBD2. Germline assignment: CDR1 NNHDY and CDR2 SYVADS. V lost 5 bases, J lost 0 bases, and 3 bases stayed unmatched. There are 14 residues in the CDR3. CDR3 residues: CASRKTGSAETLYF. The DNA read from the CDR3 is TGTGCCAGCAGGAAGACTGGGAGTGCAGAA.

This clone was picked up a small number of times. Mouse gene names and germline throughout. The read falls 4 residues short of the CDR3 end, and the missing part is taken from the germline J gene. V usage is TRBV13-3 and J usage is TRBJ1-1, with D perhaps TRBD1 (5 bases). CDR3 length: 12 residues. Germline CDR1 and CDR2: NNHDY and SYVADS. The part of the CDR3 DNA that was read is TGTGCCACCCGGGACTGGGGGGAA. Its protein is CATRDWGE. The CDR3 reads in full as CATRDWGEEVFF.

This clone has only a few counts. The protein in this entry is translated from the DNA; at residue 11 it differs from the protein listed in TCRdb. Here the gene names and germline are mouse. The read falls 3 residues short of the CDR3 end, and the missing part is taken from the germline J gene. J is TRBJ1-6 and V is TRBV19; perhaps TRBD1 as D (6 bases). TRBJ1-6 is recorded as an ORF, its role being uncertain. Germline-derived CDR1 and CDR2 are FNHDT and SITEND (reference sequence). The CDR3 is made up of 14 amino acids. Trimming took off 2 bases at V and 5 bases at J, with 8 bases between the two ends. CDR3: CASSIYRDNSPLYF. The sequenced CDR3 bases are TGTGCCAGCAGTATCTACAGGGATAATTCGCCC.

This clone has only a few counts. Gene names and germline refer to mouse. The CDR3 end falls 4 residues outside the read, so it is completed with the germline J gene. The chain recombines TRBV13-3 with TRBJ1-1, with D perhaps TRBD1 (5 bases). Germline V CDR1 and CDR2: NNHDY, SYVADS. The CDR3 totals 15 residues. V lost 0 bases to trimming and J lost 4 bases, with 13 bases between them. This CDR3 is CASSDVGERGTEVFF. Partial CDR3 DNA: TGTGCCAGCAGTGATGTAGGGGAAAGAGGCACA.

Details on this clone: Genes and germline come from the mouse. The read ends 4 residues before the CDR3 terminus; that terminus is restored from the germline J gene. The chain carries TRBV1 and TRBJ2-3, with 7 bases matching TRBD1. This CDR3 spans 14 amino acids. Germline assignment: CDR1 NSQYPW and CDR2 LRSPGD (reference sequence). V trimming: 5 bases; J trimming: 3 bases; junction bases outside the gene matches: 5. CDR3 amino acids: CTCSPGTAAETLYF. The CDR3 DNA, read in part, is TGCACCTGCAGTCCCGGGACAGCCGCAGAA.

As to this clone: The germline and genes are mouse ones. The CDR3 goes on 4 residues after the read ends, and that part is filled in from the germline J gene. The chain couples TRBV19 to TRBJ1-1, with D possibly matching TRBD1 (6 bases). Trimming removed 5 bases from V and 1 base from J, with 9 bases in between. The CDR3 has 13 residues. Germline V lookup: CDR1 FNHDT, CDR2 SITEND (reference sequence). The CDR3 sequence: CASRSTGNTEVFF. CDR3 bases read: TGTGCCAGCAGATCGACAGGGAACACA.

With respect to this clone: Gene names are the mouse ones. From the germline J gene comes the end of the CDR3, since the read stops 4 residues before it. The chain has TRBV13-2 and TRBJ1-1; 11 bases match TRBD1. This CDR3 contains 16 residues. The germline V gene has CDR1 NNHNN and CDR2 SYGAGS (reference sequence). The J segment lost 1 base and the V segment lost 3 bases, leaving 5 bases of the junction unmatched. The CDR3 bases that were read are TGTGCCAGCGGTGTCGGGACAGGGGGGGGAAACACA. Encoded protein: CASGVGTGGGNT. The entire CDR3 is CASGVGTGGGNTEVFF.

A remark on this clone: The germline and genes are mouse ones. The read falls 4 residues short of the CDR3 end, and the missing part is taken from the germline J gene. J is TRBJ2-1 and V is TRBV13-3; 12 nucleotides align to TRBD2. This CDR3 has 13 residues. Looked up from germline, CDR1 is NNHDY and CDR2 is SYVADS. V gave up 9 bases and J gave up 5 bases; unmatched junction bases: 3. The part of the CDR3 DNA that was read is TGTGCCATACGACTGGGGGGGCATGCT. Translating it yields CAIRLGGHA. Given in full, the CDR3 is CAIRLGGHAEQFF.

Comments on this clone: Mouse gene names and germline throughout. The sequenced part of the CDR3 DNA is TGTGCCAGCAGTGAGCCCGACTGGGGGGGGCAAGAC. It translates to CASSEPDWGGQD. The full CDR3 sequence reads CASSEPDWGGQDTQYF. This chain connects TRBV13-3 to TRBJ2-5, with TRBD2 matching over 11 bases. The DNA ends 4 residues before the CDR3 does, and the rest of the CDR3 is filled in from the germline J gene. J lost 3 bases, V lost 2 bases, and 5 bases had no gene match. CDR3 size: 16 residues. Germline CDR1 is NNHDY and CDR2 is SYVADS. Variable domain in full (rest from reference TRBV13-3 and TRBJ2-5): EAAVTQSPRSKVAVTGGKVTLSCHQTNNHDYMYWYRQDTGHGLRLIHYSYVADSTEKGDIPDGYKASRPSQENFSLILELASLSQTAVYFCASSEPDWGGQDTQYFGPGTRLLVL.

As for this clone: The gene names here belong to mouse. The chain's CDR3 is CTCSAERTPGVERLFF. CDR3 bases read: TGCACCTGCAGTGCAGAAAGGACGCCAGGGGTCGAA. The J gene is TRBJ1-4, the V gene TRBV1; D may be TRBD1 (6 bases). Read sequence stops 4 residues before the CDR3 end, and the germline J gene provides the missing end. The length of the CDR3 is 16 residues. Germline CDR1 is NSQYPW and CDR2 is LRSPGD (reference sequence).

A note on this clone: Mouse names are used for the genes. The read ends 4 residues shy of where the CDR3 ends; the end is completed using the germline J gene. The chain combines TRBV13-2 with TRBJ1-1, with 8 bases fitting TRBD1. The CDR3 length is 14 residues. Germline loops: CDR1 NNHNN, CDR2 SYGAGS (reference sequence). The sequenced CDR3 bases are TGTGCCAGCGGTGATCAGGGGGCAAGGGCA. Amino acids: CASGDQGARA. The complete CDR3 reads CASGDQGARAEVFF.